These 32 T cell receptor beta chains were all obtained from the same sample, sequenced in a study of cytomegalovirus exposure and HLA in healthy donors (TCRdb year 2017). The protocol used for the library was the immunoSEQ multiplex PCR assay. For the multiplex PCR, a mixture combining 60 forward primers for TCR Vbeta segments and 13 reverse primers for TCR Jbeta segments was used. This is the immuneACCESS table as TCRdb keeps it, with only in-frame sequences that have V and J called. A part of the clones is gone; compared with another copy, unresolved V genes explain less than half, and the rest is unexplained. This sample holds fewer than 120,000 clones; 75% to 80% were observed only once. The ten largest clonotypes hold under 1.5% of the sample. The sample was PBMCs. These receptors all come from a woman aged 25 to 39 in good health and CMV-seronegative.

V gene TRBV19 combines with J gene TRBJ2-3; TRBD2 might be the D (5 bases). The CDR3 has 13 residues. Germline V gives CDR1 LNHDA, CDR2 SQIVND (reference sequence). The germline V and J ends were trimmed by 6 bases and 6 bases, with 13 bases remaining between them. The CDR3 bases are TGTGCCAGTAGGGGGAACGGAGGCGATACGCAGTATTTT. Its translation is CASRGNGGDTQYF.

The V call is TRBV6-5, the J call TRBJ1-5; no clear D gene. V was cut by 0 bases and J by 2 bases, with 11 bases left in between. This CDR3 is 16 amino acids long. Germline-derived CDR1 and CDR2 are MNHEY and SVGAGI. CDR3 protein: CASSYSWREGNQPQHF. The CDR3 DNA follows: TGTGCCAGCAGTTACTCGTGGAGGGAGGGCAATCAGCCCCAGCATTTT.

This clone was detected once. The chain's CDR3 is CASSPWANTEAFF. CDR3 DNA: TGTGCCAGCAGCCCTTGGGCGAACACTGAAGCTTTCTTT. The chain joins TRBV11-1 to TRBJ1-1; D uncertain. V lost 5 bases and J 1 base, leaving 8 bases between the germline ends. The CDR3 has 13 amino acids. From germline, CDR1 is SGHAT and CDR2 FQDESV (reference sequence).

Comment on this clone: Because the CDR3 is missing its conserved closing phenylalanine or tryptophan, this is likely a read error. The DNA is left out, because the CDR3 cannot be placed on it with certainty; the CDR3 is given as TCRdb lists it. The chain carries TRBV6-1 and TRBJ1-2; whether TRBD1, the table's D call, matches the DNA was not checked. The CDR3 is 14 residues long, counting both termini. CDR1 MNHNS and CDR2 SASEGT come from the germline V gene. CDR3 residues: CASSERGQPLRYKL.

The CDR3 sequence is CASSLGDRVAEQYF. The CDR3 region has the DNA TGCGCCAGCAGCTTGGGGGACAGGGTGGCCGAGCAGTACTTC. V usage is TRBV5-1 and J usage is TRBJ2-7, with 9 bases aligning to TRBD1. Germline loops: CDR1 SGHRS, CDR2 YFSETQ. The trim removed 0 bases at V and 6 bases at J, leaving 4 bases unmatched. The CDR3 is made up of 14 amino acids. Drawing the rest from reference TRBV5-1 and TRBJ2-7, the complete variable domain is KAGVTQTPRYLIKTRGQQVTLSCSPISGHRSVSWYQQTPGQGLQFLFEYFSETQRNKGNFPGRFSGRQFSNSRSEMNVSTLELGDSALYLCASSLGDRVAEQYFGPGTRLTVT.

The gene calls are TRBV7-9 and TRBJ2-1; 7 positions match TRBD2. V lost 2 bases to trimming and J lost 11 bases; unmatched junction nucleotides: 9. Germline CDR1 and CDR2: SEHNR and FQNEAQ (reference sequence). This CDR3 contains 14 residues. The CDR3 DNA sequence: TGTGCCAGCAGCTTACCTGGGGGGGAGCGTAAGCAGTTCTTC. It codes for CASSLPGGERKQFF. The full variable domain, rest sourced from reference TRBV7-9 and TRBJ2-1, is DTGVSQNPRHKITKRGQNVTFRCDPISEHNRLYWYRQTLGQGPEFLTYFQNEAQLEKSRLLSDRFSAERPKGSFSTLEIQRTEQGDSAMYLCASSLPGGERKQFFGPGTRLTVL.

The CDR3 DNA reads TGTGCCAGCAGCCTTGGGAGGAGGGACTACGAGCAGTACTTC. Translated, it gives CASSLGRRDYEQYF. This chain joins TRBV7-8 and TRBJ2-7; D may be TRBD2 (6 bases). There are 14 residues in the CDR3. V lost 5 bases, J lost 3 bases, and 14 bases lay in between. Germline assignment: CDR1 SGHVS and CDR2 FQNEAQ.

The V and J genes are TRBV2 and TRBJ1-4, with 7 bases lining up with TRBD1. J was trimmed by 4 bases and V by 7 bases; bases with no gene match: 3. Germline V gene data show CDR1 as SNHLY and CDR2 as FYNNEI. The CDR3 sequence is 13 residues long. The CDR3 nucleotides are TGTGCCAGCAAAGGGACAGTTAATGAAAAACTGTTTTTT. This sequence encodes CASKGTVNEKLFF. Full variable domain (missing parts from reference TRBV2 and TRBJ1-4): EPEVTQTPSHQVTQMGQEVILRCVPISNHLYFYWYRQILGQKVEFLVSFYNNEISEKSEIFDDQFSVERPDGSNFTLKIRSTKLEDSAMYFCASKGTVNEKLFFGSGTQLSVL.

The chain carries TRBV28 and TRBJ2-7; TRBD2 is a possible D gene (5 bases). This CDR3 region has 15 residues. CDR1 and CDR2 from the germline V gene are MDHEN and SYDVKM. The germline V and J ends were trimmed by 2 bases and 3 bases, with 14 bases remaining between them. The CDR3 loop reads CASSLSDTRFYEQYF. CDR3 bases: TGTGCCAGCAGTTTAAGCGACACTAGGTTCTACGAGCAGTACTTC.

This rearrangement joins TRBV5-4 to TRBJ1-4; D is perhaps TRBD1 (6 bases). CDR1 is SGHNT and CDR2 is YYREEE in the germline V gene (reference sequence). V dropped 4 bases and J dropped 4 bases, with 14 bases sitting between them. The CDR3 spans 15 residues. The CDR3 nucleotides read TGTGCCAGCAGCGACAGGACGGAAGATAATGAAAAACTGTTTTTT. Amino acids: CASSDRTEDNEKLFF.

The V call is TRBV29-1, the J call TRBJ2-7; D is unresolved. The CDR3 loop spans 14 amino acids. V was cut by 0 bases and J by 1 base, with 10 bases left in between. The germline V gene encodes CDR1 SQVTM and CDR2 ANQGSEA. The CDR3 nucleotides are TGCAGCGTTGAAGATAGGAGTAGATCCTACGAGCAGTACTTC. It is translated as CSVEDRSRSYEQYF.

The rearrangement joins TRBV30 to TRBJ2-1, with D tentatively TRBD1 (6 bases). Germline CDR1 is GTSNPN and CDR2 is SVGIG (reference sequence). The CDR3 runs 11 residues. Trimming left V 4 bases short and J 9 bases short, with 10 bases between. The CDR3 sequence: CAWNRVSEQFF. The CDR3 nucleotides are TGTGCCTGGAACAGGGTGAGTGAGCAGTTCTTC.

This chain joins TRBV4-3 and TRBJ1-1; no firm D call. CDR3 length: 17 residues. V gave up 2 bases and J gave up 0 bases, with 16 bases separating them. Germline assignment: CDR1 LGHNA and CDR2 YSLEER. For the CDR3, the DNA is TGCGCCAGCAGCCAAACCTCGGAGGCAGGCATGAACACTGAAGCTTTCTTT. It codes for CASSQTSEAGMNTEAFF.

The V and J genes are TRBV28 and TRBJ2-7, with 9 bases that match TRBD1. J gave up 4 bases and V 5 bases, and 9 bases lay outside the gene matches. Germline CDR1 MDHEN, CDR2 SYDVKM. The CDR3 covers 15 residues. CDR3: CASSEQGQGGYEQYF. CDR3 nucleotides: TGTGCCAGCAGTGAACAGGGACAGGGAGGATACGAGCAGTACTTC.

J is TRBJ2-1 and V is TRBV10-2, with 8 nucleotides matching TRBD2. V gave up 10 bases and J gave up 6 bases; unmatched junction bases: 2. CDR1 and CDR2 from the germline V gene are WSHSY and SAAADI. The CDR3 runs to 11 residues. CDR3 coding DNA: TGCGCCACCACTAGCGGCAATGAGCAGTTCTTC. As protein: CATTSGNEQFF.

This clone has just a few counts. This rearrangement joins TRBV28 to TRBJ2-5; the match to TRBD2 covers 9 bases. Looked up from germline, CDR1 is MDHEN and CDR2 is SYDVKM. CDR3 size: 15 residues. The junction had 7 bases not matched to a gene; V was cut back by 3 bases and J by 5 bases. The CDR3 sequence: CASSFGSSGEETQYF. CDR3 nucleotide sequence: TGTGCCAGCAGTTTCGGTTCTAGCGGGGAGGAGACCCAGTACTTC.

On this clone: No conserved phenylalanine or tryptophan ends this CDR3, so it is likely a read error. The chain uses TRBV19 and TRBJ1-2; no clear D. Per germline, CDR1 LNHDA and CDR2 SQIVND (reference sequence). The CDR3 runs to 12 residues. The V gene lost 5 bases and the J gene lost 8 bases, with 12 bases spanning the gap. The CDR3 nucleotides are TGTGCCAGTAGTTTGCTGGGGAGCGGCTACACCGTC. The encoded protein is CASSLLGSGYTV.

This clone was recorded once. The chain carries TRBV5-6 and TRBJ1-5, with 7 bases matching TRBD1. Per the germline V gene, CDR1 is SGHDT and CDR2 is YYEEEE. The CDR3 extends over 16 amino acids. V gave up 3 bases and J gave up 2 bases; unmatched junction bases: 8. CDR3 loop: CASSSRQGLGNQPQHF. The CDR3 DNA reads TGTGCCAGCAGCTCTAGACAGGGATTGGGCAATCAGCCCCAGCATTTT.

V and J are TRBV7-3 and TRBJ2-1; tentatively, D is TRBD1 (5 bases). This CDR3 has 16 residues. Germline V gives CDR1 SGHTA, CDR2 FQGTGA. V gave up 5 bases and J gave up 0 bases, with 14 bases separating them. The CDR3 coding sequence is TGTGCCAGCAGCCCGCGTCAGGGAAGCTCCTACAATGAGCAGTTCTTC. This gives the protein CASSPRQGSSYNEQFF. The full variable domain, in which reference TRBV7-3 and TRBJ2-1 provide the parts outside the CDR3, is GAGVSQTPSNKVTEKGKYVELRCDPISGHTALYWYRQSLGQGPEFLIYFQGTGAADDSGLPNDRFFAVRPEGSVSTLKIQRTERGDSAVYLCASSPRQGSSYNEQFFGPGTRLTVL.

This clone has only a few counts. The J gene is TRBJ1-1, the V gene TRBV6-1, with D possibly TRBD1 on 6 matching bases. CDR1 is MNHNS, CDR2 SASEGT, per germline. CDR3 length equals 13 residues. V was trimmed by 5 bases and J by 12 bases, leaving 19 bases between them. CDR3 nucleotide sequence: TGTGCCAGCAGTCGGGACACGATTTTGACGCCTTTCTTT. This gives the protein CASSRDTILTPFF.

J is TRBJ1-5 and V is TRBV7-8, with a tentative D call TRBD1 (6 bases). The CDR3 sequence is 17 residues long. Germline loops: CDR1 SGHVS, CDR2 FQNEAQ. V gave up 5 bases and J gave up 4 bases, with 21 bases separating them. DNA of the CDR3: TGTGCCAGCAGCCCCCTAGGACAGTACCCATTGAATCAGCCCCAGCATTTT. It codes for CASSPLGQYPLNQPQHF.

The chain employs TRBV6-1 and TRBJ2-5, with 8 nucleotides matching TRBD1. CDR3 length: 13 residues. V was pared by 6 bases and J by 5 bases, with 5 bases of the junction left unmatched. Germline V gene lookup returns CDR1 MNHNS and CDR2 SASEGT. As DNA, the CDR3 is TGTGCCAGCAGCCATACAGGGGGGGAGACCCAGTACTTC. Encoded protein: CASSHTGGETQYF.

This rearrangement joins TRBV12-5 to TRBJ2-5; a weak D match, TRBD1 (5 bases). CDR3 length equals 15 residues. Trimming removed 1 base from V and 5 bases from J, with 14 bases in between. Germline loops: CDR1 LGHNT, CDR2 FRNRAP. This chain's CDR3 is CASGLGLGREETQYF. CDR3 coding DNA: TGTGCTAGTGGTTTGGGCCTGGGGCGAGAGGAGACCCAGTACTTC.

This chain joins TRBV18 and TRBJ1-1; 8 bases agree with TRBD1. CDR3 size: 15 residues. Germline V gene lookup returns CDR1 KGHSH and CDR2 LQKENI. The junction had 4 bases not matched to a gene; V was cut back by 3 bases and J by 1 base. CDR3 region: CASSPPQGANTEAFF. The CDR3 nucleotides read TGTGCCAGCTCACCTCCGCAGGGGGCGAACACTGAAGCTTTCTTT.

The chain uses TRBV6-1 and TRBJ2-7, with D possibly being TRBD2 (5 bases). The CDR3 runs to 15 residues. Germline V gene lookup returns CDR1 MNHNS and CDR2 SASEGT. The V and J ends lost 6 bases and 0 bases respectively, with 15 bases between them. The CDR3 here is CASSKPEGSSYEQYF. As DNA, the CDR3 is TGTGCCAGCAGCAAACCCGAGGGTAGCTCCTACGAGCAGTACTTC.

This clone was seen many times. V is TRBV6-1 and J is TRBJ1-2; D gene ambiguous. Per germline, CDR1 MNHNS and CDR2 SASEGT. The CDR3 has 13 residues. V was trimmed by 2 bases and J by 4 bases, leaving 8 bases between them. The CDR3 DNA sequence: TGTGCCAGCAGTGAATCGGAGACCTATGGCTACACCTTC. Its protein is CASSESETYGYTF.

This chain joins TRBV28 and TRBJ2-1, with TRBD2 matching over 13 bases. Germline V gives CDR1 MDHEN, CDR2 SYDVKM. The CDR3 is made up of 19 amino acids. Unmatched junction bases numbered 10, after V lost 5 bases and J lost 0 bases. This CDR3 is CASSPLLAGGESSYNEQFF. As DNA, the CDR3 is TGTGCCAGCAGTCCCCTACTAGCGGGAGGGGAAAGCTCCTACAATGAGCAGTTCTTC.

V is TRBV7-9 and J is TRBJ2-5; weak D call: TRBD1 (6 bases). The CDR3 sequence is 13 residues long. Germline lookup yields CDR1 SEHNR and CDR2 FQNEAQ (reference sequence). With 6 bases removed from V and 3 bases from J, the gap between germline ends came to 11 bases. CDR3 nucleotides: TGTGCCAGCAGTTCGGGACAAGAAGAGACCCAGTACTTC. Encoded protein: CASSSGQEETQYF. The variable domain in full, completed from reference TRBV7-9 and TRBJ2-5, reads DTGVSQNPRHKITKRGQNVTFRCDPISEHNRLYWYRQTLGQGPEFLTYFQNEAQLEKSRLLSDRFSAERPKGSFSTLEIQRTEQGDSAMYLCASSSGQEETQYFGPGTRLLVL.

The rearrangement links TRBV19 to TRBJ2-7; a possible D gene is TRBD1 (6 bases). Germline V CDR1 and CDR2: LNHDA, SQIVND (reference sequence). This CDR3 is built from 15 residues. V lost 5 bases and J lost 0, with 14 bases in between. CDR3 DNA: TGTGCCAGTAGTGGATCAGGGGTCCACTCCTACGAGCAGTACTTC. This gives the protein CASSGSGVHSYEQYF.

The V and J genes are TRBV28 and TRBJ1-2, with D perhaps matching TRBD1 (5 bases). Per the germline V gene, CDR1 is MDHEN and CDR2 is SYDVKM. V was clipped by 4 bases and J by 2 bases, with 20 bases between them. This CDR3 spans 17 amino acids. CDR3: CASSSNIETDVNYGYTF. The DNA of the CDR3 is TGTGCCAGCAGTTCCAATATCGAGACAGACGTGAACTATGGCTACACCTTC.

V is TRBV7-9 and J is TRBJ1-3; 8 bases fit TRBD1. V trimming: 5 bases; J trimming: 3 bases; junction bases outside the gene matches: 6. Germline lookup yields CDR1 SEHNR and CDR2 FQNEAQ (reference sequence). This CDR3 has 15 amino acids. This CDR3 reads CASSPRTGFGNTIYF. The CDR3 nucleotides read TGTGCCAGCAGCCCAAGGACAGGGTTTGGAAACACCATATATTTT.

The chain is built from TRBV11-2 and TRBJ1-5, with D possibly matching TRBD1 (5 bases). The CDR3 covers 13 residues. V gave up 5 bases and J gave up 6 bases, with 11 bases separating them. CDR1 is SGHAT and CDR2 is FQNNGV in the germline V gene. CDR3 sequence reads: CASSRGVGQPQHF. As DNA, the CDR3 is TGTGCCAGCAGCCGGGGGGTGGGTCAGCCCCAGCATTTT.